The present entry profiles one TCR beta chain with its context. The protocol was immunoSEQ multiplex PCR, while the TCRdb copy is restricted to in-frame clones and leaves out a portion. The sample has 110,000 or so clones; 80% to 90% are singletons. The CDR3 spans 13 residues. Germline CDR1 SEHNR, CDR2 FQNEAQ (reference sequence). V lost 5 bases and J lost 5, with 11 bases in between. All patients experienced relapse after autologous stem cell transplantation, and brentuximab vedotin exposure was variable. This sample was included in a study of PD-1 blockade in classical Hodgkin lymphoma. J is TRBJ2-3 and V is TRBV7-9; D unresolved. The receptor's source is a human donor with classical Hodgkin lymphoma. The sequenced sample was peripheral blood mononuclear cells (PBMCs), obtained before the second cycle of nivolumab. The DNA for the CDR3 is TGTGCCAGCAGCCCCGGGCGTTTAGATACGCAGTATTTT. It encodes CASSPGRLDTQYF.